This T cell receptor (beta chain) was profiled in a study of shared clonotypes between healthy human individuals. This clone was counted only a few times. Its antigen is still unknown. Whole-study results and caveats: Sampling used blood alone; tissue repertoires probably differ. Naive CD4 clonotypes overlapped across a handful of donors at approximately 5.5%.

In the study's own analysis: Junction-only immunoSEQ data arrived without quality scores, meaning filtering differed. Method: immunoSEQ multiplex PCR; TCRdb's copy keeps in-frame clones and lacks some. V and J calls and clone size follow that table, whereas D and trimming were derived from the DNA. The top ten hold 0.89% of the sample, which has around 990,000 clones, around three quarters seen once. Germline V CDR1 and CDR2: MRHNA, SNTAGT. With V trimmed by 0 bases and J by 6 bases, 5 bases remained unmatched. This CDR3 has 15 amino acids. This clonotype was sampled from a man aged 18 to 35 in good health. Some clones in this sample may be carry-over from other donors' samples. Sequenced material: memory CD4+ T cells from PBMCs. Subset: CD45RA-negative fraction. V gene TRBV6-4 combines with J gene TRBJ2-1, with 7 bases lining up with TRBD2. The CDR3 nucleotides read TGTGCCAGCAGTGACTCCGGCGGGAGTTCCAATGAGCAGTTCTTC. As protein: CASSDSGGSSNEQFF.